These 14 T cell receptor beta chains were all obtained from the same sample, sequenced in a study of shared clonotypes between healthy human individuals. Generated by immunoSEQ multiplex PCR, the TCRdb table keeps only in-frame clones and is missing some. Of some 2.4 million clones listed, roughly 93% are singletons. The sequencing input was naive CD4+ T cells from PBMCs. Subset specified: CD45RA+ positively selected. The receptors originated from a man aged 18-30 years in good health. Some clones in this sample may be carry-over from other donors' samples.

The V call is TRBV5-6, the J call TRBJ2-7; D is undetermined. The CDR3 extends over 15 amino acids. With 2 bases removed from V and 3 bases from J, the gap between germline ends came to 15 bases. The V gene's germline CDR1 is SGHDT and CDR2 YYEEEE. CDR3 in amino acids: CASSFVPGVGYEQYF. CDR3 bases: TGTGCCAGCAGCTTCGTCCCAGGAGTAGGCTACGAGCAGTACTTC.

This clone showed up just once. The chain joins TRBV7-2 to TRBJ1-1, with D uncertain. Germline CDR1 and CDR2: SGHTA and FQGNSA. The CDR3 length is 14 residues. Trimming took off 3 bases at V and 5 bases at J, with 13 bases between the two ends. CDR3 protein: CASSLRSSGTEAFF. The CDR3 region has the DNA TGTGCCAGCAGCTTGAGGTCTAGTGGGACTGAAGCTTTCTTT.

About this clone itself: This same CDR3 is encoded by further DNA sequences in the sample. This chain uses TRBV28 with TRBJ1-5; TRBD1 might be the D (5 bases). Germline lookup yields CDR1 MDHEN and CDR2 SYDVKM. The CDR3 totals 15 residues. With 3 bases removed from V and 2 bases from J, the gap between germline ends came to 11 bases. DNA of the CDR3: TGTGCCAGCAGTTTCGCGGGGCTTGGCAATCAGCCCCAGCATTTT. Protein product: CASSFAGLGNQPQHF.

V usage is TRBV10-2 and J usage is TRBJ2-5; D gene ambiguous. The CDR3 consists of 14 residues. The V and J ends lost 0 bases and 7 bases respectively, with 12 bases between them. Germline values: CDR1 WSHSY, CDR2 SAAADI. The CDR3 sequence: CASSESGPMGTQYF. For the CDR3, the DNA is TGCGCCAGCAGTGAGTCTGGCCCGATGGGGACCCAGTACTTC.

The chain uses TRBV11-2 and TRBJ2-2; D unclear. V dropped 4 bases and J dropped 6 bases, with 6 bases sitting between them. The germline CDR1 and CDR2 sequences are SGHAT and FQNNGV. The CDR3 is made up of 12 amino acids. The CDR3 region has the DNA TGTGCCAGCAGCTCCCAGGCCGGGGAGCTGTTTTTT. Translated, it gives CASSSQAGELFF.

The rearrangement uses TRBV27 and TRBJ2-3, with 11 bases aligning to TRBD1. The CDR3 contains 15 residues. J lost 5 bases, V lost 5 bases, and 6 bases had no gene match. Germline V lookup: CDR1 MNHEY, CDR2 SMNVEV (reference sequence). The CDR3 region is CASSQRTGGLDTQYF. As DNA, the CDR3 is TGTGCCAGCAGTCAAAGGACAGGGGGCTTAGATACGCAGTATTTT.

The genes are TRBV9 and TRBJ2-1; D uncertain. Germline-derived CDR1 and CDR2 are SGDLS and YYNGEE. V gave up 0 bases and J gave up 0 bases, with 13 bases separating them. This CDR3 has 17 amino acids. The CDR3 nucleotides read TGTGCCAGCAGCGTAGGGGAAACTATGAGCTCCTACAATGAGCAGTTCTTC. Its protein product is CASSVGETMSSYNEQFF.

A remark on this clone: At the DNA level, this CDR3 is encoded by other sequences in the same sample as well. CDR3 sequence: CASSQTNTGELFF. The CDR3 DNA reads as TGTGCCAGCTCCCAAACGAACACCGGGGAGCTGTTTTTT. The chain joins TRBV18 to TRBJ2-2; no clear D. CDR3 size: 13 residues. V lost 6 bases, J lost 0 bases, and 5 bases lay in between. Germline assignment: CDR1 KGHSH and CDR2 LQKENI.

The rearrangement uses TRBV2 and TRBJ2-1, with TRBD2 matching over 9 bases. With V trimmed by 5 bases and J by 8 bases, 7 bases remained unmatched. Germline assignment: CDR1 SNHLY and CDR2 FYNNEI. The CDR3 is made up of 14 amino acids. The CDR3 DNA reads TGTGCCAGCAGTCGTAGCGGGAGTTCTGATGAGCAGTTCTTC. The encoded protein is CASSRSGSSDEQFF. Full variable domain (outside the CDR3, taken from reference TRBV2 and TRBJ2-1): EPEVTQTPSHQVTQMGQEVILRCVPISNHLYFYWYRQILGQKVEFLVSFYNNEISEKSEIFDDQFSVERPDGSNFTLKIRSTKLEDSAMYFCASSRSGSSDEQFFGPGTRLTVL.

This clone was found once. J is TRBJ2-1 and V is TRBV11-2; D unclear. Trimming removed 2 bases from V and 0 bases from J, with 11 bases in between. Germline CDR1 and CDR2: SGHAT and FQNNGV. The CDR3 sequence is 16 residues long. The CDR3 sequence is CASSLFSASSYNEQFF. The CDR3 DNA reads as TGTGCCAGCAGCTTATTTTCGGCGAGCTCCTACAATGAGCAGTTCTTC.

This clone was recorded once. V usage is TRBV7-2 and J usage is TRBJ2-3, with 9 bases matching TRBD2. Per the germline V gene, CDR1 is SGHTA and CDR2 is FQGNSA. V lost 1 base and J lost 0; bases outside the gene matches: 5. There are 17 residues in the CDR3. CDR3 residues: CASSLGLAGASTDTQYF. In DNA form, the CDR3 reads TGTGCCAGCAGCTTAGGTTTAGCGGGAGCTAGCACAGATACGCAGTATTTT.

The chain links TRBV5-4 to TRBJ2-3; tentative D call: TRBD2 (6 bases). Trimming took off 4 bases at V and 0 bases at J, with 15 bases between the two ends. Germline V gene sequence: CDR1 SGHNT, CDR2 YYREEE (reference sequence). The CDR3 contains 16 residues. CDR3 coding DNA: TGTGCCAGCAGCCCGAAACTAGCAACTAGCACAGATACGCAGTATTTT. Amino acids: CASSPKLATSTDTQYF.

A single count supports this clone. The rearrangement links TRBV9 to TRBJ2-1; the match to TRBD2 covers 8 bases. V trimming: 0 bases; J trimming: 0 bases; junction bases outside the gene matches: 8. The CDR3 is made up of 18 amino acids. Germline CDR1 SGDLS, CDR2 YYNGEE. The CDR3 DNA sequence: TGTGCCAGCAGCGTAGTGGATACGGGAGGGGGCTCCTACAATGAGCAGTTCTTC. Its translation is CASSVVDTGGGSYNEQFF. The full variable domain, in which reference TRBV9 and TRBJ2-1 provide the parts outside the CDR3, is DSGVTQTPKHLITATGQRVTLRCSPRSGDLSVYWYQQSLDQGLQFLIQYYNGEERAKGNILERFSAQQFPDLHSELNLSSLELGDSALYFCASSVVDTGGGSYNEQFFGPGTRLTVL.

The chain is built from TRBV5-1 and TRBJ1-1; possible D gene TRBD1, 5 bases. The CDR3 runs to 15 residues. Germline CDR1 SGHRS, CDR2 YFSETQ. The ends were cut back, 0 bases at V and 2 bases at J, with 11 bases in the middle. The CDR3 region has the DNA TGCGCCAGCAGCTTGGTGTCAGGGTACAACACTGAAGCTTTCTTT. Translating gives CASSLVSGYNTEAFF.